The entry that follows covers one TCR beta chain sequence. Antigen unknown. The time point: sample taken at primary tumor resection. Samples were obtained from about 72 donors, all untreated early-stage non-small cell lung cancer patients. Tumor, nontumor lung or frozen PBMC supplied whole RNA, sequenced without sorting. This record belongs to a study of spatial heterogeneity in lung cancer. Whole-study context: Each distinct TCR and UMI combination averaged more than ten appearances in raw reads. Study-level findings and limits: The number of expanded tumor alpha and beta chains correlated with mutation number.

V dropped 4 bases and J dropped 1 base, with 9 bases sitting between them. Germline lookup yields CDR1 SGHAT and CDR2 FQNNGV. This CDR3 contains 14 residues. TCRdb reprocessed the 5' RACE reads with MiXCR, giving one entry per CDR3 protein. The repertoire includes a few thousand distinct CDR3 sequences, 25% to 30% of them detected once, and roughly a tenth sits in the top ten. The source material was lung tumor tissue, sampled at surgery. The genes are TRBV11-2 and TRBJ2-3, with a weak D call TRBD2 (5 bases). The TCR comes from a female donor with early-stage non-small cell lung cancer. Written as DNA, the CDR3 is TGTGCCAGCAGCTCCCGGACTCGCACAGATACGCAGTATTTT. This sequence encodes CASSSRTRTDTQYF.